The clone carrying this T cell receptor (beta chain) showed up just a few times. This entry belongs to a study of control samples from healthy donors and cancer patients. This table comes from immunoSEQ multiplex PCR, and its TCRdb copy is limited to in-frame clones, with some not included. The sample holds roughly 400,000 clones, 75% to 95% seen once. Trimming pared 3 bases from V and 7 bases from J, leaving 10 bases between. Germline CDR1 DFQATT, CDR2 SNEGSKA (reference sequence). The CDR3 is 12 amino acids. The rearrangement links TRBV20-1 to TRBJ2-1; D remains ambiguous. The sequence was collected from a man aged 40-49 years with head and neck cancer. Source material: PBMCs. The CDR3 sequence: CSASLAANEQFF. The CDR3 DNA reads TGCAGTGCTAGTTTGGCTGCGAATGAGCAGTTCTTC.